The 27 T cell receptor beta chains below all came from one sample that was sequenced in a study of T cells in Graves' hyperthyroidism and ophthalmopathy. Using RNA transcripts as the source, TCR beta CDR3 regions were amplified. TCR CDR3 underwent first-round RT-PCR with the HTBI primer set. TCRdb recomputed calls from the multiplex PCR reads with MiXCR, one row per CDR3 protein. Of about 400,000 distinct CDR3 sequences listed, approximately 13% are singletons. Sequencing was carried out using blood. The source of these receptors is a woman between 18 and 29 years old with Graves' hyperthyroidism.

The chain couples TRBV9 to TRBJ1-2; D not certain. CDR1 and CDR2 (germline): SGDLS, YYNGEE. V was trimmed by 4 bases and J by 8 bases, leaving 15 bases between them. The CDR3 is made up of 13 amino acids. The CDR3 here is CASSLYGDRGYTF. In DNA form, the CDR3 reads TGTGCCAGCAGCCTATACGGGGATAGAGGCTACACCTTC.

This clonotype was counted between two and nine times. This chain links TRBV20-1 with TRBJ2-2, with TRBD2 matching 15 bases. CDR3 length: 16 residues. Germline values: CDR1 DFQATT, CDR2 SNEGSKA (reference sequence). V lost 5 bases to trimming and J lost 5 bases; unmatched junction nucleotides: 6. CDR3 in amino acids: CSARTSGRVGTGELFF. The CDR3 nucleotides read TGCAGTGCTCGGACTAGCGGGAGGGTTGGAACCGGGGAGCTGTTTTTT.

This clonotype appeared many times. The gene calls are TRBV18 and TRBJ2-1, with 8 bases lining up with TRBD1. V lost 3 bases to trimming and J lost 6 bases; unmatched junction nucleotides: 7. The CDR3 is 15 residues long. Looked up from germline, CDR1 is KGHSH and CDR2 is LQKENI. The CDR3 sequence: CASSPGQVLFNEQFF. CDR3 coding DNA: TGTGCCAGCTCACCGGGACAGGTACTTTTCAATGAGCAGTTCTTC.

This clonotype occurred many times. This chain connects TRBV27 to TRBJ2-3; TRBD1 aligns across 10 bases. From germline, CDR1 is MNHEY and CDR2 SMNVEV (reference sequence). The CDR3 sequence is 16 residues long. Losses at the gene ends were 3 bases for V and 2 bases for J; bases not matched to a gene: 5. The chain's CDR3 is CASSLTGTGVTDTQYF. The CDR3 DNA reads TGTGCCAGCAGTTTGACCGGGACAGGGGTCACAGATACGCAGTATTTT.

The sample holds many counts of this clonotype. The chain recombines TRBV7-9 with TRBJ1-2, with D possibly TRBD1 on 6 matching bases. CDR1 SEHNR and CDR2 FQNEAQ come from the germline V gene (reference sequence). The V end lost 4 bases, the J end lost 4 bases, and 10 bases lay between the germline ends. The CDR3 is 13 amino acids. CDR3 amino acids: CASSYQGSYGYTF. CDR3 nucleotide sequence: TGTGCCAGCAGCTATCAGGGGTCCTATGGCTACACCTTC.

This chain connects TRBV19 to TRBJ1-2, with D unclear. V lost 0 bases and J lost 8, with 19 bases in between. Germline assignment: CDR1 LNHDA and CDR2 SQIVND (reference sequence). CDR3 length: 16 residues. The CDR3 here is CASSIEIGEWLEGYTF. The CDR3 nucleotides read TGTGCCAGTAGTATAGAGATCGGGGAGTGGCTCGAAGGCTACACCTTC.

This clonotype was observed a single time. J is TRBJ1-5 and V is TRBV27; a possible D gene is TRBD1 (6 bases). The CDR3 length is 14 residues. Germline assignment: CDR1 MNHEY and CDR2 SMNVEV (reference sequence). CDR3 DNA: TGTGGCCGCAGTTTATGGCAGGGGTATCAGCCCCAGCATTTT. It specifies CGRSLWQGYQPQHF.

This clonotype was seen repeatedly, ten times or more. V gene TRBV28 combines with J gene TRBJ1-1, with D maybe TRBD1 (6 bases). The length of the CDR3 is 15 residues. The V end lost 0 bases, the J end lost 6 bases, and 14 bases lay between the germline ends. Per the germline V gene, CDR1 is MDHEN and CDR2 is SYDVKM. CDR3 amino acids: CASSLWQGRGAEAFF. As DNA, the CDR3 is TGTGCCAGCAGTTTATGGCAGGGGCGAGGAGCTGAAGCTTTCTTT.

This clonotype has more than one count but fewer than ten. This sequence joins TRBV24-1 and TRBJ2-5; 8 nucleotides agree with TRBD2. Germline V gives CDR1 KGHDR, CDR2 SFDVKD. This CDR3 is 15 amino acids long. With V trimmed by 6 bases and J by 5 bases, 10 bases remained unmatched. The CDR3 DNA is TGTGCCACCAGTCATAGCGGGGAGGTGTTCGAGACCCAGTACTTC. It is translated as CATSHSGEVFETQYF.

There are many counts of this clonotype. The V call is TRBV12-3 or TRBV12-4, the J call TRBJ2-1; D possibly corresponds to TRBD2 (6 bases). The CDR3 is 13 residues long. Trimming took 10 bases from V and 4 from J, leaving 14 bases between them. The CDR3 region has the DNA TGTGCCACGTGGGGGGAGTATTACAATGAGCAGTTCTTC. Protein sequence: CATWGEYYNEQFF.

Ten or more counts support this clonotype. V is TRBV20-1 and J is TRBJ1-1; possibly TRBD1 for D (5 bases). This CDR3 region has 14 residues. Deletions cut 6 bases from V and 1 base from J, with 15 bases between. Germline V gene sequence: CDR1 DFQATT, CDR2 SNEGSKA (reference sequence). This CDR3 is CSAPARRANTEAFF. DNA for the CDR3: TGCAGTGCCCCCGCTCGCAGGGCGAACACTGAAGCTTTCTTT.

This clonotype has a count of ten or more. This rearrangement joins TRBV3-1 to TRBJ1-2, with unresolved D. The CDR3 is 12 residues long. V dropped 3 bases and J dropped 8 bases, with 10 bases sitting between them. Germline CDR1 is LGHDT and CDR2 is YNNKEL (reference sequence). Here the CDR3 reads CASSQRQTGYTF. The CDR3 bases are TGTGCCAGCAGCCAGCGTCAGACGGGCTACACCTTC. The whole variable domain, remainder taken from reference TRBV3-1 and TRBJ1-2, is DTAVSQTPKYLVTQMGNDKSIKCEQNLGHDTMYWYKQDSKKFLKIMFSYNNKELIINETVPNRFSPKSPDKAHLNLHINSLELGDSAVYFCASSQRQTGYTFGSGTRLTVV.

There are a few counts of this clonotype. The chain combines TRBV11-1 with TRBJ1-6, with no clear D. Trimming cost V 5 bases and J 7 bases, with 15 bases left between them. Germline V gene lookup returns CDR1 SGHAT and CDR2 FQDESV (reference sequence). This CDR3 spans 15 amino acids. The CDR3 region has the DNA TGTGCCAGCAGCCCGTGGGAGTCTATCAATTCACCCCTCCACTTT. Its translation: CASSPWESINSPLHF.

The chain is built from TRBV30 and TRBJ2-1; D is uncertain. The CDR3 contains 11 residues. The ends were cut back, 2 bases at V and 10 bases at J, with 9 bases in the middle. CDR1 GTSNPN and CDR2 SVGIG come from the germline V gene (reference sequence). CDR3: CAWSSAQEQFF. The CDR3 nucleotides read TGTGCCTGGAGTTCAGCCCAGGAGCAGTTCTTC.

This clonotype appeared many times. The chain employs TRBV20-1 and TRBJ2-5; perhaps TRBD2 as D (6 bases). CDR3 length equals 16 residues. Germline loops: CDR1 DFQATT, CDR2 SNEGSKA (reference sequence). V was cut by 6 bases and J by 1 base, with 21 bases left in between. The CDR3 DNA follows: TGCAGTGCAACGGGAGAAACACTGATTGGCCAAGAGACCCAGTACTTC. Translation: CSATGETLIGQETQYF.

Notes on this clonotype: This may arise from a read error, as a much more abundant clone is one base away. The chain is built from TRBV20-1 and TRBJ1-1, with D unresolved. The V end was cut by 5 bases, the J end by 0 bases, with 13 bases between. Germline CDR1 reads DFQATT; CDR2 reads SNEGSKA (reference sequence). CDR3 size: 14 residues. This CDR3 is CSALGRRLNTEAFF. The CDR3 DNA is TGCAGTGCTTTGGGCAGAAGATTGAACACTGAAGCTTTCTTT.

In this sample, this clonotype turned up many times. The CDR3 reads CASAPHSGYEQYF. The CDR3 coding sequence is TGTGCCAGCGCCCCCCATAGCGGCTACGAGCAGTACTTC. The chain couples TRBV7-3 to TRBJ2-7; possible D gene TRBD2, 6 bases. Germline loops: CDR1 SGHTA, CDR2 FQGTGA. V was pared by 8 bases and J by 3 bases, with 14 bases between. The length of the CDR3 is 13 residues.

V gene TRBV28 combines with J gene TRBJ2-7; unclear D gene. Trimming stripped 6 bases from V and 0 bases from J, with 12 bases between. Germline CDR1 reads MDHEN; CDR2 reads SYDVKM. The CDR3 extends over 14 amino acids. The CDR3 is CASSSDSLSYEQYF. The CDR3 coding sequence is TGTGCCAGCAGCTCCGACTCCCTCTCCTACGAGCAGTACTTC.

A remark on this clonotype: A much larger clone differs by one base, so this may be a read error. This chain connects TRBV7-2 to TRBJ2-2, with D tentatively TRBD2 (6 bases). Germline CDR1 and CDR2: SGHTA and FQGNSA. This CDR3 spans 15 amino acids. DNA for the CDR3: TGTGCCAGCAGCTTAGGAACCGGGGGAACCGGGGGGCTGTTTTTT. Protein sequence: CASSLGTGGTGGLFF.

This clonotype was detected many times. The chain's CDR3 is CASSLGTSESTDTQYF. The CDR3 region has the DNA TGTGCCAGCAGCTTAGGGACTAGCGAGAGCACAGATACGCAGTATTTT. V is TRBV7-3 and J is TRBJ2-3, with TRBD2 matching 10 bases. In germline, CDR1 is SGHTA, CDR2 FQGTGA. V lost 2 bases to trimming and J lost 0 bases; unmatched junction nucleotides: 2. The CDR3 runs to 16 residues.

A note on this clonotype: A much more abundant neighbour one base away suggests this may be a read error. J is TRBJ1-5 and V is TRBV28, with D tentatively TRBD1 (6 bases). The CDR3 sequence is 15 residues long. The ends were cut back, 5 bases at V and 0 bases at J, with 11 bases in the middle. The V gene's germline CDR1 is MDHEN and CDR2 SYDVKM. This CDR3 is CASSRTADSNQPQHF. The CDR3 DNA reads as TGTGCCAGCAGTCGGACAGCAGATAGCAATCAGCCCCAGCATTTT.

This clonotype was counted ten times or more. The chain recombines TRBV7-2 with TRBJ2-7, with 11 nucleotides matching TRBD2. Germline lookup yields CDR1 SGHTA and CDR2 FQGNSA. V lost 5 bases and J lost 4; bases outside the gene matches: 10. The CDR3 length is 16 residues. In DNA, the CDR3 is TGTGCCAGCAGCGAAGTAGCGGGACTAGCGGTTTACGAGCAGTACTTC. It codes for CASSEVAGLAVYEQYF.

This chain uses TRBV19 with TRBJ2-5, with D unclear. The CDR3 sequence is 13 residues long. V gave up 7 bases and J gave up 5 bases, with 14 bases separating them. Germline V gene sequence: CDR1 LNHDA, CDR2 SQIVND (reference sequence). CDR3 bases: TGTGCCAGTATGAACTATCGTGGGGAGACCCAGTACTTC. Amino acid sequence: CASMNYRGETQYF.

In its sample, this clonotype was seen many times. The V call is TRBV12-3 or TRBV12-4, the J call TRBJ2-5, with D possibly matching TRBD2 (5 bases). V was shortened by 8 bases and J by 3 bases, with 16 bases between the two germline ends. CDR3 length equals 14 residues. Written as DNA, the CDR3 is TGTGCCAGCGGGCTGAGCGGTGTTGAAGAGACCCAGTACTTC. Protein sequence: CASGLSGVEETQYF.

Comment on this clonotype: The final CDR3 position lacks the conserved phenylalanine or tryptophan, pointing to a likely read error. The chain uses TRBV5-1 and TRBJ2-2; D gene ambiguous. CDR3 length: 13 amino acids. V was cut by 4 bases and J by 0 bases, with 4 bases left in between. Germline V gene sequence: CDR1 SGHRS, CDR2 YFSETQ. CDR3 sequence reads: CASSGSNTGELFL. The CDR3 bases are TGCGCCAGCAGCGGCTCGAACACCGGGGAGCTGTTTCTT.

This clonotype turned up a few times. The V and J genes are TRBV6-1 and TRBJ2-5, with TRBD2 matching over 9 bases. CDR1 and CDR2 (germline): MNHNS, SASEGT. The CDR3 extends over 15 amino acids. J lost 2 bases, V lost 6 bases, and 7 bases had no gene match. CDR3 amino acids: CASSPLAGDQETQYF. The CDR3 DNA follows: TGTGCCAGCAGCCCCTTAGCGGGGGATCAAGAGACCCAGTACTTC.

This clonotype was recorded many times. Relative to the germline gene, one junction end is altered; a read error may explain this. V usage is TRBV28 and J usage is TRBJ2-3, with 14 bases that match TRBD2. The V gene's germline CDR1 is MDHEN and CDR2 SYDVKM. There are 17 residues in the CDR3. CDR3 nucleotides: TGTGCCAGCAGTTTATGGACTAGCGGGGGGGCGTCAGATACGCGGTATTTT. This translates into CASSLWTSGGASDTRYF.